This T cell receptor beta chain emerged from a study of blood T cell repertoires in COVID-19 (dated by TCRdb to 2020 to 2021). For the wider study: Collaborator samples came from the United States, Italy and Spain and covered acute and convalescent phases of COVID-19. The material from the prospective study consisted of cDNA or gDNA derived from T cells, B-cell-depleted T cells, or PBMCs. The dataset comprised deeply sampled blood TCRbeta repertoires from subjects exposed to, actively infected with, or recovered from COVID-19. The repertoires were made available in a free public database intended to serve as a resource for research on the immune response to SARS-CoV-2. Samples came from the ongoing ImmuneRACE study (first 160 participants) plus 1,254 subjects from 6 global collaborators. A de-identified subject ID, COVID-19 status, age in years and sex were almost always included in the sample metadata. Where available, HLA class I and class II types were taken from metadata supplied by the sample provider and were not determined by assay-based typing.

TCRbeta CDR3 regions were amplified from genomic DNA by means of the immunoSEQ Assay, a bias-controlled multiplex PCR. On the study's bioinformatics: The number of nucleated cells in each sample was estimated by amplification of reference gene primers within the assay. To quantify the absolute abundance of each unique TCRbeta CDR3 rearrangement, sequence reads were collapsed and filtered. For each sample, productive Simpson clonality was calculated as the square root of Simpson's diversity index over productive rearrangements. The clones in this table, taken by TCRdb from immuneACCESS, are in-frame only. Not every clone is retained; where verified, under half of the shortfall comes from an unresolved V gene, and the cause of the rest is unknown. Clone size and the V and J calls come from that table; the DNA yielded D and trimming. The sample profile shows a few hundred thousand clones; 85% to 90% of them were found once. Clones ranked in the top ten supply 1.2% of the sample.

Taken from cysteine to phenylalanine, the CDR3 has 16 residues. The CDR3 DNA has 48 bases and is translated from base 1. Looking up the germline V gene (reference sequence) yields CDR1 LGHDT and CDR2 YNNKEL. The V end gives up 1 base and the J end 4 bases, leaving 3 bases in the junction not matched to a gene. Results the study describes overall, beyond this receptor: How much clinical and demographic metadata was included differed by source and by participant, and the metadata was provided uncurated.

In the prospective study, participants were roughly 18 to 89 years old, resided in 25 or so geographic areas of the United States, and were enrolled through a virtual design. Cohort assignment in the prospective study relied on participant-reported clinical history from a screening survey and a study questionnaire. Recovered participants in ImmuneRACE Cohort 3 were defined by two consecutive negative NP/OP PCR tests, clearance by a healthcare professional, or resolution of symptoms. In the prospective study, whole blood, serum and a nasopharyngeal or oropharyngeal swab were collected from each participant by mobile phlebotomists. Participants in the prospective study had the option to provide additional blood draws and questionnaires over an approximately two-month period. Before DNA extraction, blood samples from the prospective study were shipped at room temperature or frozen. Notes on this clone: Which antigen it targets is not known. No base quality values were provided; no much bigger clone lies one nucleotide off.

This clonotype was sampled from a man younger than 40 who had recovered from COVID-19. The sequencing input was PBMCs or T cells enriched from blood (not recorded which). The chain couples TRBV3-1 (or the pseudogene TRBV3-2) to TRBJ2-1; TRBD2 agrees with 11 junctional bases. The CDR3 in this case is CASSQGLAGTYNEQFF. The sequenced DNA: TGTGCCAGCAGCCAAGGACTAGCGGGAACATACAATGAGCAGTTCTTC.